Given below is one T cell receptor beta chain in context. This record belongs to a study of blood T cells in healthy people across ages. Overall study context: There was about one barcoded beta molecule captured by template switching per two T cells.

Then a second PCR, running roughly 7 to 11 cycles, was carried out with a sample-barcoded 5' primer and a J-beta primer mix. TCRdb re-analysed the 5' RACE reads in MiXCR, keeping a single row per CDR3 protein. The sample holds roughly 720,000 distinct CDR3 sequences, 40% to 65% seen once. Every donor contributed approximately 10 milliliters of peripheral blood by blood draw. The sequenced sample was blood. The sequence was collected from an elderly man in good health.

The CDR3 DNA sequence: TGCGCCAGCAGCCAAGAAGTGTACACCCAAGAGACCCAGTACTTC. Translation gives CASSQEVYTQETQYF. The chain combines TRBV4-3 with TRBJ2-5; D gene uncertain. Germline CDR1 reads LGHNA; CDR2 reads YSLEER. The CDR3 has 15 amino acids. V was trimmed by 0 bases and J by 1 base, leaving 9 bases between them.